This TCR beta chain was recovered during a study of OX40 agonist ivuxolimab in advanced cancers. The wider study: Across the patients, intravenous ivuxolimab was delivered every 2 weeks at 0.01 to 10 mg/kg. General study findings and limits: Relative to CD4+, CD8+ T cells held more expanded clones on average.

Profiled with immunoSEQ multiplex PCR; TCRdb holds only in-frame clones, not every one. The repertoire consists of about 12,000 clones, with about 86% occurring once and the leading ten covering 49%. A note on this clone: What it binds is not known.

Trimming cost V 5 bases and J 10 bases; bases outside gene matches: 5. The CDR3 runs 14 residues. Germline V gives CDR1 PRHDT, CDR2 FYEKMQ (reference sequence). The source material was CD4+ or CD8+ T cells sorted from blood, sampled in a trial of the OX40 agonist ivuxolimab. This receptor was obtained from an adult with an advanced solid tumor such as melanoma, head and neck, liver or kidney cancer. The chain couples TRBV13 to TRBJ1-6, with TRBD1 matching over 10 bases. This chain's CDR3 is CASSPRTGGSPLHF. CDR3 coding DNA: TGTGCCAGCAGCCCTAGGACAGGGGGATCACCCCTCCACTTT.